This TCR beta chain was identified during a study of cytomegalovirus exposure and HLA in healthy donors (dated by TCRdb to 2017 to 2019). For the study in its entirety: In an earlier analysis of some 610 of the donors, 250 to 350 Gb of sequence data and about 110 million unique TCR beta sequences from about 180 million T cells were reported. An early release that covered several hundred HLA-typed donors contained approximately 300 gigabases of sequencing data and tens of millions of unique TCR sequences. Of the approximately 400 genotyped donors, over 65% fell in the genetic ancestry cluster associated with self-reported Caucasian donors. The study was designed to test whether signatures of past pathogen exposure could be identified by cataloging public T cell receptors. The T cell repertoires of around 730 subjects were profiled by immunosequencing and related to cytomegalovirus serostatus. Besides the first cohort of 666 subjects, a separate validation cohort made up of 90 to 150 different subjects was used. High-throughput TCR immunosequencing, statistical association of individual TCRs with disease status, and machine learning were combined to predict cytomegalovirus infection status. A later analysis re-examined previously published TCR beta repertoires from about 670 donors and added high-resolution HLA genotyping to investigate patterns of TCR occurrence. In the later analysis, no new phenotypic data were used to find candidate immune exposures; instead, reliance was placed on TCR beta sequences and their occurrence across donors. An earlier analysis of approximately 630 of the donors applied high-throughput TCR beta sequencing to assess whether each TCR beta V gene segment acted as functional or pseudogenic. Alongside the repertoire data, information on donor age, sex, ethnicity and CMV serostatus was compiled. Genome-wide SNP genotypes for about 65% of the 666 donors were used in a later genetic analysis, which treated that subset as a discovery cohort. Every discovery cohort repertoire had been produced on one sequencing platform. HLA typing included class I and class II loci at four-digit resolution. The number of donors typed differed by locus, with roughly 629-640 for A, B, C, DRB1 and DQB1, roughly 550 for DQA1, 600 to 610 for DPA1, and some 470 for DPB1. Roughly 5 DR-DQ haplotypes were treated as single units for association and clustering because of strong linkage in the cohort. Across approximately 400 genotyped donors of the cohort, an average of about 200,000 unique TCR beta nucleotide sequences per donor were sequenced, and about a sixth of those sequences were non-productive.

In total, around 600 healthy bone marrow donors made up the cohort. At the time of sampling, all cohort members were nominally healthy, though unrecorded immune exposures were likely present. The donor tested CMV seronegative, placing the donor among the 350 or so seronegative members of the cohort. Every donor gave a peripheral blood sample, and the peripheral blood mononuclear cells from that sample were used for TCR beta sequencing. Genomic DNA was extracted from the blood cell samples with the Qiagen DNeasy Blood Extraction Kit. The library was produced with the immunoSEQ multiplex PCR assay. A mixture of 60 forward primers for TCR Vbeta segments and 13 reverse primers for TCR Jbeta segments was used in the multiplex PCR. The CDR3 region of rearranged TCR beta genes was amplified from genomic DNA with a multiplex PCR assay. The amplified TCR beta libraries were sequenced on the Illumina HiSeq System as 87-base-pair reads. The authors' analysis ran thus. In a later analysis, tens of millions of unique TCR beta chains were counted across the roughly 610 repertoires, and roughly 11 million of these chains were shared by at least two donors. Raw reads were error-corrected and collapsed into unique sequences by a nearest-neighbor algorithm in which closely related sequences were merged to remove PCR and sequencing errors. To assign V, D and J gene segments, CDR3 sequences were aligned to IMGT reference sequences. For a sequence to be retained, a match of at least six nucleotides was required to both a V gene segment and a J gene segment. A rearrangement counted as productive if the CDR3 had no stop codons and remained in frame with V and J, and every other rearrangement counted as non-productive. Following IMGT convention, CDR3 was defined as the stretch from the second conserved V-encoded cysteine to the conserved J-encoded phenylalanine. In an earlier analysis of 550 to 650 of the donors, sequences lacking an unambiguous match to a single V gene segment were excluded. In an earlier analysis of a few hundred of the donors, V segments were called functional above 56.7% productive rearrangements and were called segregating when the between-donor standard deviation exceeded 5%. To diagnose cytomegalovirus status from the catalog of TCR beta chain sequences, a statistical classification framework was built. A later analysis assigned V and J genes by comparing TCR nucleotide sequences with IMGT/GENE-DB human TR gene sequences. A later analysis assigned CDR3 sequences and most-parsimonious VDJ recombination scenarios with the TCRdist pipeline. In a later analysis, each TCR beta chain was defined by its CDR3 amino acid sequence together with its V-gene family, and reads lacking a unique V-gene family were excluded. As a way to deal with suspected cross-contamination and a sequencing artifact, a later analysis dropped 450 to 600 nucleotide sequences that were highly shared and had low generation probability. In a later analysis, a clonal expansion index was calculated for each public chain from normalized within-repertoire ranks of inferred template counts. In a later analysis, generation probabilities were computed using a VDJ recombination model fitted to out-of-frame rearrangements, and the results were checked against IGoR. Hypergeometric tests were used in a later analysis to score TCR-TCR, TCR-HLA and TCR-CMV co-occurrence, with a repertoire-size bias correction applied to the TCR pairs. A later analysis estimated false discovery rates by permuting HLA or CMV assignments 20 times. In a later analysis, co-occurring TCRs were grouped using DBSCAN, and TCRdist sequence similarity was added for clustering within HLA-allele-positive subsets. Co-occurrence clustering excluded repertoires with fewer than 30,000 or more than 120,000 public chains, plus five with anomalous nucleotide sharing. Imported from immuneACCESS, the table was reduced by TCRdb to in-frame sequences with V and J called. These copies leave out some clones; in studies compared against another copy, an unresolved V gene accounts for under half, and the cause of the remainder is not known. V, J and clone size are taken as reported in that table, and D and trimming were inferred from the DNA itself. The sample table contains under 200,000 clones; only one count was recorded for 70% to 90% of them. The ten largest clones take up under 0.95% of the sample.

About this clone itself: Its binding antigen is unknown. Base qualities were left out, and no much larger clone turns up one base away.

V is clipped by 1 base and J by 2 bases, and the sequence between their germline boundaries is 12 bases long. The CDR3 measures 15 amino acids from cysteine to phenylalanine. Only the CDR3 DNA stays, 45 bases, in frame from base 1. Reading the germline V gene (reference sequence) gives CDR1 LNHDA and CDR2 SQIVND. On the study overall, not on this receptor specifically: V-gene and J-gene trimming of TCR beta chains was associated with a missense DCLRE1C variant in a later genetic analysis, and the association was replicated in an independent cohort. Immune exposure information for the cohort was limited to CMV serostatus. A later analysis found that HLA-associated TCR beta chains were more clonally expanded and had lower generation probabilities than equally common non-associated chains. According to the authors, the approach could potentially be generalized to other disease states and immunological phenotypes. Assigning TCR associations to individual alleles was difficult when HLA alleles, especially DR and DQ, strongly co-occurred. A cluster of highly shared sequence variants was judged likely to be a technical artifact of the sequencing pipeline. In a later analysis, the rate of TCR association differed among HLA loci, with DRB1 alleles having the most associated TCRs and HLA-C alleles having the fewest. Correlated functional status among segregating V segments might reflect linkage disequilibrium, but an unknown experimental factor could not be ruled out. In a later analysis, about 17,000 TCR beta sequences were associated with specific HLA alleles at a false discovery rate of 0.05. Several of the top co-occurrence clusters appeared to be linked to parvovirus B19, influenza, CMV and Epstein-Barr virus, according to a later analysis. Because HLA typing was unavailable for some donors at each locus, only the typed subset was used in association tests. Broadly in line with IMGT annotations, most TCR beta V segments showed up in productive rearrangements about 87% or about 30% of the time in an earlier analysis of several hundred of the donors. A further reported finding was that TCR beta sequences accurately predicted the HLA-A and HLA-B alleles for most subjects in the first cohort. According to a later genetic analysis, donors in an Asian-associated ancestry cluster had fewer N-insertions in productive TCRs than the approximately 610-donor mean. Some IMGT-functional V segments, including TRBV6-2 and TRBV6-3, could not be told apart with the 87-base-pair reads, so those segments were excluded. In a later analysis, most CMV-associated TCR beta chains were found to appear HLA-restricted, with HLA associations seemingly driven largely by CMV exposure. Most TCR sequences were observed very rarely across donors, whereas some public TCRs were present in many individuals. In vitro tests confirmed that a few of the cytomegalovirus-associated TCR beta chains recognize cytomegalovirus antigens. The classifier was reported to diagnose cytomegalovirus status with high specificity and sensitivity in both the original cohort and the validation cohort. The earlier analysis of fewer than 750 of the donors excluded over 15 rarely observed V segments, including chromosome 9 orphons, because counts were too low. This cohort had only TCR beta chains sequenced, and the lack of alpha or paired-chain data limited which features could be detected. A total of 164 TCR beta chains were listed by the study as associated with cytomegalovirus. Sequencing depth was assumed to be roughly uniform across donors in the presence/absence analyses, though that assumption may not hold.

The clonotype was recovered from a woman aged 25 to 39 in good health and CMV-seronegative. The rearrangement combines TRBV19 with TRBJ2-7, with the D gene too uncertain to name. Source material: PBMCs. The CDR3 protein: CASSIAGRQTYEQYF. The DNA sequence is given as TGTGCCAGTAGTATAGCTGGCAGGCAAACCTACGAGCAGTACTTC.